The 5 T cell receptor beta chains below were found in one sample sequenced in a study of CD8+ T cells in alopecia areata (dated by TCRdb to 2017 to 2018). The protocol used for the library was the immunoSEQ multiplex PCR assay. To provide template for TCR sequencing, every sample had RNA extracted and reverse transcribed into cDNA. TCRdb obtained this table from immuneACCESS and retained in-frame rearrangements with V and J assigned. These tables miss some clones; where compared with another copy, unresolved V genes account for less than half of the shortfall, and the remainder is unexplained. This sample was tabulated with 200,000 to 300,000 clones, among which there are no singletons. 1.2% of the sample rests with the top ten. Pooled mouse cutaneous lymph node cells were stained for CD4, CD8alpha, NKG2D, NKG2ACE and other markers, then sorted on a BD Influx. Sequenced input: CD4+ T cells sorted from a lymph node. The receptors come from a C3H/HeJ mouse with alopecia areata. The strain's MHC haplotype is H2-k.

Many counts were recorded for this clone. Gene and germline names: mouse. The missing CDR3 end, 4 residues past where the read stops, is filled in from the germline J gene. The sample has other DNA sequences that encode this CDR3 too. The rearrangement links TRBV17 to TRBJ2-5, with 8 bases aligning to TRBD2. The CDR3 contains 14 residues. With 3 bases clipped from V and 1 base from J, the junction kept 0 bases outside the gene matches. Germline loops: CDR1 MNHDT, CDR2 YYDKIL. Here the CDR3 reads CASSSWGDQDTQYF. The part of the CDR3 DNA that was read is TGTGCTAGCAGTAGCTGGGGGGACCAAGAC.

Concerning this clone: Gene names and germline match the mouse. With the read ending 4 residues before the CDR3 end, the germline J gene is used to fill in that end. Distinct nucleotide sequences in the sample also encode this CDR3. The genes are TRBV1 and TRBJ2-1; 7 nucleotides match TRBD2. The ends lost 3 bases at V and 0 bases at J; junction bases unmatched: 2. This CDR3 comprises 15 residues. Germline V gene sequence: CDR1 NSQYPW, CDR2 LRSPGD (reference sequence). Incomplete CDR3 DNA: TGCACCTGCAGTGCGGCTGGGGGTAACTATGCT. It translates to CTCSAAGGNYA. In full, the CDR3 is CTCSAAGGNYAEQFF.

In the case of this clone: The germline and genes are mouse ones. The read falls 4 residues short of the CDR3 end, and the missing part is taken from the germline J gene. The V gene is TRBV13-3, the J gene TRBJ2-1; 7 nucleotides line up with TRBD1. There are 12 residues in the CDR3. The germline V gene encodes CDR1 NNHDY and CDR2 SYVADS. CDR3 DNA, as far as it was read: TGTGCCAGCAGACAGGGGAGGGCT. It yields the protein CASRQGRA. The entire CDR3 protein is CASRQGRAEQFF.

This clone was observed a few times. These gene names are mouse names. The read falls 4 residues short of the CDR3 end, and the missing part is taken from the germline J gene. The chain carries TRBV13-1 and TRBJ2-7, with D perhaps matching TRBD1 (5 bases). The CDR3 consists of 12 residues. Deletions cut 5 bases from V and 3 bases from J, with 9 bases between. CDR1 and CDR2 (germline): NSHNY, SYGAGN. CDR3 sequence: CASRRGFYEQYF. CDR3 bases read: TGTGCCAGCAGAAGGGGATTCTAT.

This clone has just a few counts. The gene names here belong to mouse. The read ends 4 residues shy of where the CDR3 ends; the end is completed using the germline J gene. The chain recombines TRBV19 with TRBJ2-1; D not resolved. V was clipped by 4 bases and J by 1 base, with 9 bases between them. This CDR3 contains 14 residues. Germline values: CDR1 FNHDT, CDR2 SITEND (reference sequence). CDR3 sequence reads: CASSPRSNYAEQFF. The part of the CDR3 DNA that was read is TGTGCCAGCAGTCCCCGCAGCAACTATGCT.